This T cell receptor (beta chain) was sequenced in a study of shared clonotypes between healthy human individuals. The CDR3 contains 15 residues. Trimming at V came to 2 bases and at J to 5 bases, leaving 3 bases not matched to a gene. Per the germline V gene, CDR1 is SGHNT and CDR2 is YYREEE (reference sequence). Generated by immunoSEQ multiplex PCR, the TCRdb table keeps only in-frame clones and is missing some. This repertoire shows about 1.5 million clones, roughly 96% found once; its top ten account for 1.2%. The sample taken for sequencing was naive CD4+ T cells sorted from blood. Stated subset: CD45RA+ positively selected. The origin of this receptor is a man aged 25-40 years in good health. This chain connects TRBV5-4 to TRBJ2-1, with TRBD1 identical over 11 bases. The CDR3 DNA sequence: TGTGCCAGCAGCTTCGGACAGGGGGCACACAATGAGCAGTTCTTC. It translates to CASSFGQGAHNEQFF.